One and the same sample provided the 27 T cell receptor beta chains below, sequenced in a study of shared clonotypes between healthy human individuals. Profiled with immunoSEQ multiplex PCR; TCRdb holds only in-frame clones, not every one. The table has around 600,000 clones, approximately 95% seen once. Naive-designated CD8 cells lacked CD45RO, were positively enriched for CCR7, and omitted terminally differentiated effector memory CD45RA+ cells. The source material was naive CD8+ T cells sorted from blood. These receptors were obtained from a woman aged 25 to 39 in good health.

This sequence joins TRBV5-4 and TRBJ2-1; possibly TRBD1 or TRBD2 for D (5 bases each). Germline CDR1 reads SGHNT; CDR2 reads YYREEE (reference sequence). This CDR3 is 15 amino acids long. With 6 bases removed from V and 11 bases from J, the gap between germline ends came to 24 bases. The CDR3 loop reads CASTSPGTRPGKQFF. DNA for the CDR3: TGTGCCAGCACCTCTCCGGGGACCCGGCCGGGGAAGCAGTTCTTC.

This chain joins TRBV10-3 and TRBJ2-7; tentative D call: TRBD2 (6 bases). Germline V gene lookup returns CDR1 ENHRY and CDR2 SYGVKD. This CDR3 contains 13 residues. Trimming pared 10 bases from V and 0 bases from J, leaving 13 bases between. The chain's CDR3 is CATGGAPSYEQYF. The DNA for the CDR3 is TGTGCCACCGGAGGGGCCCCCTCCTACGAGCAGTACTTC.

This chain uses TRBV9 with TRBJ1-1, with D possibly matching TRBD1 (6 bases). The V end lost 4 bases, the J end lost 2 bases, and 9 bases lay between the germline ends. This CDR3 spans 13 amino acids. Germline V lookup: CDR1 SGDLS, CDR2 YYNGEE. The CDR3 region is CASSIGGNTEAFF. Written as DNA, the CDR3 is TGTGCCAGCAGCATAGGGGGAAACACTGAAGCTTTCTTT.

The CDR3 protein is CASSLSMPALVVGEQFF. In DNA form, the CDR3 reads TGTGCCAGCAGTTTATCGATGCCGGCACTAGTGGTAGGTGAGCAGTTCTTC. The chain is built from TRBV27 and TRBJ2-1; a weak D match, TRBD2 (5 bases). Germline lookup yields CDR1 MNHEY and CDR2 SMNVEV (reference sequence). Trimming took 0 bases from V and 9 from J, leaving 21 bases between them. The CDR3 length is 17 residues.

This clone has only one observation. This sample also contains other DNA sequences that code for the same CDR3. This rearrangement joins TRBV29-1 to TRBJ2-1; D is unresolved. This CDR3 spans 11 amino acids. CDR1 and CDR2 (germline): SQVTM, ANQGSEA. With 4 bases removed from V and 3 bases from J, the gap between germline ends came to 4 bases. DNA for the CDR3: TGCAGCGTTGGGGACTACAATGAGCAGTTCTTC. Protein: CSVGDYNEQFF.

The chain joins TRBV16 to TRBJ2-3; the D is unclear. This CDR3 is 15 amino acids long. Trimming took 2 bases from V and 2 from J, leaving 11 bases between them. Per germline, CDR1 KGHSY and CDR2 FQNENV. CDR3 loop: CASSQVSPTTDTQYF. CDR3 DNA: TGTGCCAGCAGCCAAGTGTCGCCTACCACAGATACGCAGTATTTT.

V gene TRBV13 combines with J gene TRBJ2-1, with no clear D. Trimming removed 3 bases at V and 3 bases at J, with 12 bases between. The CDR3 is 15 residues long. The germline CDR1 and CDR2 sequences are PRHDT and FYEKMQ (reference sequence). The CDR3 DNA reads TGTGCCAGCAGCTTGACGCCGGAGCGCTACAATGAGCAGTTCTTC. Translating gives CASSLTPERYNEQFF.

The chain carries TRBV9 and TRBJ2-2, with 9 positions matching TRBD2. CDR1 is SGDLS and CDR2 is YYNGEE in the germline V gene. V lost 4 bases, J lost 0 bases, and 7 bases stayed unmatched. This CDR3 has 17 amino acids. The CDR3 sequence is CASSPYLAGANTGELFF. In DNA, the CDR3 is TGTGCCAGCAGCCCCTATTTAGCGGGAGCGAACACCGGGGAGCTGTTTTTT.

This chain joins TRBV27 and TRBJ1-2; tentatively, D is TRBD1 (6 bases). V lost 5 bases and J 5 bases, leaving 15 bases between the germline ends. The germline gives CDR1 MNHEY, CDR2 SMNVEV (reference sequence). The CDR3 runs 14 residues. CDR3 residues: CASSQRDNSYGYTF. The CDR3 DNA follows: TGTGCCAGCAGTCAAAGGGACAACAGTTATGGCTACACCTTC.

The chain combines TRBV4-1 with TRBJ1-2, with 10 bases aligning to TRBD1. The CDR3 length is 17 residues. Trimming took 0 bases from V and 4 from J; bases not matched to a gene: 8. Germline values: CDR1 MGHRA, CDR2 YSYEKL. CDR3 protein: CASSQDLRTGGSYGYTF. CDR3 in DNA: TGCGCCAGCAGCCAAGATCTTAGGACAGGGGGGTCCTATGGCTACACCTTC.

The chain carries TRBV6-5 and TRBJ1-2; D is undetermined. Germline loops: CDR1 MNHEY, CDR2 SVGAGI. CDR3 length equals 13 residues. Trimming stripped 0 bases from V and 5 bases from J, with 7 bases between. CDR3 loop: CASSYSPQYGYTF. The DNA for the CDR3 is TGTGCCAGCAGTTACTCGCCCCAGTATGGCTACACCTTC.

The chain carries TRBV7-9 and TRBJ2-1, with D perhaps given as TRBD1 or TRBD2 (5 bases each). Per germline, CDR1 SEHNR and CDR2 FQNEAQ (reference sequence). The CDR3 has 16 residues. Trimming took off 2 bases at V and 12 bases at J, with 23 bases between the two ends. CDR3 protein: CASSLPGASPWVGQFF. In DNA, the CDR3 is TGTGCCAGCAGCTTACCCGGGGCTAGTCCCTGGGTTGGGCAGTTCTTC.

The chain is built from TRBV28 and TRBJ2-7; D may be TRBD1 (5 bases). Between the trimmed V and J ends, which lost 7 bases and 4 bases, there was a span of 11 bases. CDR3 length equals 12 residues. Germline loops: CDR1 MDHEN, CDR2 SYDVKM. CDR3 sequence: CASNRGGYEQYF. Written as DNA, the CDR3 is TGTGCCAGCAATAGGGGTGGTTACGAGCAGTACTTC.

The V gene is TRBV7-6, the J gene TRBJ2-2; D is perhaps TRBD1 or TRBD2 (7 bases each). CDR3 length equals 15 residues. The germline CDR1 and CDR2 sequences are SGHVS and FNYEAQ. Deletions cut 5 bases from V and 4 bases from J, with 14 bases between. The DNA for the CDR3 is TGTGCCAGCAGCCAAACCAGGGGGGGCACCGGGGAGCTGTTTTTT. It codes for CASSQTRGGTGELFF.

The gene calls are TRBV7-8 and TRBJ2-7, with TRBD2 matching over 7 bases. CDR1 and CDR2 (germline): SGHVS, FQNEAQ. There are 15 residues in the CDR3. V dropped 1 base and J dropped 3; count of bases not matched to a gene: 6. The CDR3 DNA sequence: TGTGCCAGCAGCTTAGAGCGGGGACTCCGCTACGAGCAGTACTTC. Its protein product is CASSLERGLRYEQYF.

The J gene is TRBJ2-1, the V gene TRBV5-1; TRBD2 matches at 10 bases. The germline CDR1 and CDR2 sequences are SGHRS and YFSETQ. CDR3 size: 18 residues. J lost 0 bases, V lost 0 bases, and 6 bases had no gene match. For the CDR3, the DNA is TGCGCCAGCAGCTTGGGACTAGCGGGCGAGAGCTCCTACAATGAGCAGTTCTTC. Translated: CASSLGLAGESSYNEQFF.

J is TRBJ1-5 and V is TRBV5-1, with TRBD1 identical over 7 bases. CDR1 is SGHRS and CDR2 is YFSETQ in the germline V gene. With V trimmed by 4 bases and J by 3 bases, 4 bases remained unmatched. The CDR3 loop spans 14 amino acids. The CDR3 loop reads CASSPGTDNQPQHF. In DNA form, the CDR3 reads TGCGCCAGCAGCCCCGGGACAGACAATCAGCCCCAGCATTTT.

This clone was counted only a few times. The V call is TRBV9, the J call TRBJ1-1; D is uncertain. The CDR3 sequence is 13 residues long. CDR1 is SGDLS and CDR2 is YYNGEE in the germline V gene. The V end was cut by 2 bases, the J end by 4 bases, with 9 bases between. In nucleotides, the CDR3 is TGTGCCAGCAGCGTCGAAGTCGGCACTGAAGCTTTCTTT. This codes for CASSVEVGTEAFF.

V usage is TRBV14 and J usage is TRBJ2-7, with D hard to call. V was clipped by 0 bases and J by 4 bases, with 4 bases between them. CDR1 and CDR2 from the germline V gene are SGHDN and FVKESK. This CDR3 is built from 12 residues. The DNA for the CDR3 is TGTGCCAGCAGCCAAGATTCTTACGAGCAGTACTTC. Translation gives CASSQDSYEQYF.

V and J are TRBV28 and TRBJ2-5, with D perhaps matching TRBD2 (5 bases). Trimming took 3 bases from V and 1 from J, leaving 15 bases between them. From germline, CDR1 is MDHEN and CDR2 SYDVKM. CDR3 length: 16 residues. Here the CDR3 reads CASSFPYRGLQETQYF. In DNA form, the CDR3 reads TGTGCCAGCAGTTTTCCCTACCGGGGTCTCCAAGAGACCCAGTACTTC. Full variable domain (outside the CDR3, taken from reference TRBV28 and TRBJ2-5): DVKVTQSSRYLVKRTGEKVFLECVQDMDHENMFWYRQDPGLGLRLIYFSYDVKMKEKGDIPEGYSVSREKKERFSLILESASTNQTSMYLCASSFPYRGLQETQYFGPGTRLLVL.

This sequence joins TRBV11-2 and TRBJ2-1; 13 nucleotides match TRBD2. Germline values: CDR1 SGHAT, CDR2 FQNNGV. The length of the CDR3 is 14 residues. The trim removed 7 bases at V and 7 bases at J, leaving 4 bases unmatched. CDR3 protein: CASTGLAGANEQFF. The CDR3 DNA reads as TGTGCCAGCACCGGACTAGCGGGAGCTAATGAGCAGTTCTTC.

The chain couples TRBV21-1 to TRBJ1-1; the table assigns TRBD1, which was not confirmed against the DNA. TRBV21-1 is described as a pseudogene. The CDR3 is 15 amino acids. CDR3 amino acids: CASSSDRGRFTEAFF. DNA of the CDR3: TGTGCCAGCAGCAGTGACAGGGGGCGTTTCACTGAAGCTTTCTTT.

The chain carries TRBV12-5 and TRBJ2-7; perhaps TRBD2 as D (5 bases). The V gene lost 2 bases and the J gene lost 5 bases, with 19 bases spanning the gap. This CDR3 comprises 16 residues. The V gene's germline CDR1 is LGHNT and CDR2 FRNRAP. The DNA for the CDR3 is TGTGCTAGTGGTTTGTGTGGGTGGTGGCTAGCTAACGAGCAGTACTTC. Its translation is CASGLCGWWLANEQYF.

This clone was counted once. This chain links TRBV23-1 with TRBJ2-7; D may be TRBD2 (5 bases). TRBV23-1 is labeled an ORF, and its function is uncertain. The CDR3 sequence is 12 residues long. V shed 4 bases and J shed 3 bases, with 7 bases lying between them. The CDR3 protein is CASSPGIYEQYF. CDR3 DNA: TGCGCCAGCAGTCCGGGAATCTACGAGCAGTACTTC.

The chain's CDR3 is CASSSRVYEQYF. The CDR3 DNA sequence: TGTGCCAGCAGCTCGCGGGTATACGAGCAGTACTTC. The V call is TRBV5-6, the J call TRBJ2-7; tentatively, D is TRBD2 (5 bases). The CDR3 loop spans 12 amino acids. V lost 3 bases and J 4 bases, leaving 8 bases between the germline ends. Germline V lookup: CDR1 SGHDT, CDR2 YYEEEE.

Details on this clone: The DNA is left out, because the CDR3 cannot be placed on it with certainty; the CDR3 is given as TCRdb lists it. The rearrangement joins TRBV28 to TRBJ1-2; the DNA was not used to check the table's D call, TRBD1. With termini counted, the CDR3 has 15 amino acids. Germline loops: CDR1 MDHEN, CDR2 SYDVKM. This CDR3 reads CASSFGPGTGWQRTF.

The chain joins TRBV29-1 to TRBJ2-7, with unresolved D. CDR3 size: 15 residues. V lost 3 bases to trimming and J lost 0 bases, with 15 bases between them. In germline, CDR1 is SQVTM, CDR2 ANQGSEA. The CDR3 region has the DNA TGCAGCGTTGAGGATTGGCGGCTTGGCTCCTACGAGCAGTACTTC. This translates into CSVEDWRLGSYEQYF.